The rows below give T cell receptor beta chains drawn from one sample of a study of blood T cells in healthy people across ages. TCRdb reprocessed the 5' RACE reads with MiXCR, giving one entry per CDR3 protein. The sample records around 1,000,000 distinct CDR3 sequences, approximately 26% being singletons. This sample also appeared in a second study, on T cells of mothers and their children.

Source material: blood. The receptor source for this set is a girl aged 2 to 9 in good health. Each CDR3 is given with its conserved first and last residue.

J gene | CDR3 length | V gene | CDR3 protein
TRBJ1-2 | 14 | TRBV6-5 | CASSRDIPPGGYTF
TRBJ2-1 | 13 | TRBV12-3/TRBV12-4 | CASVNRGPDEQFF
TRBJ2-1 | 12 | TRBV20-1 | CSASGAGNEQFF
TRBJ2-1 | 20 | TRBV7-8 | CASSPAQLAGGTSSYNEQFF
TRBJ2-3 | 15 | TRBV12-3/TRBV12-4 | CASSGVAGGPDTQYF
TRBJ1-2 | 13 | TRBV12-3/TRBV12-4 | CASRPGTAYGYTF
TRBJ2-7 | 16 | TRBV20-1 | CSARDPLAGEGNEQYF
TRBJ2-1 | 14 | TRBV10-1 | CASNKPSSYNEQFF
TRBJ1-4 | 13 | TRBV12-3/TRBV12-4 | CASSLRVDEKLFF
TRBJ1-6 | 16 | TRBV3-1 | CASSPADRGMHSPLHF
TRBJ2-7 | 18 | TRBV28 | CASSLGPPEIKVSYEQYF
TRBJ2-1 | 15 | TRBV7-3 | CASSSLGSAYNEQFF
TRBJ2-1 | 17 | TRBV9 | CASSSRLRDTTYNEQFF
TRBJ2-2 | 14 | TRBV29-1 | CSVEGTTNTGELFF
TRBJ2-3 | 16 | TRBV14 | CASSQGFRTGADTQYF
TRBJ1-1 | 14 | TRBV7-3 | CASSAFGTGTEAFF
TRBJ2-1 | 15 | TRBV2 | CASSESSGSPLEQFF
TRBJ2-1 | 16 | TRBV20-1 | CSARPLAISSYNEQFF
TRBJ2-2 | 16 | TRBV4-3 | CASSQEVFGETGELFF
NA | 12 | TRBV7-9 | CASSWDFYEQYF
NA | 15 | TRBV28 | CASSQRENRVYEQYF
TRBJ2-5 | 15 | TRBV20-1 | CSARTPDGLGETQYF
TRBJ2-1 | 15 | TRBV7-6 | CASSPWTSLTDEQFF
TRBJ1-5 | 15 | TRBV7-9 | CASSLGGAYYQPQHF
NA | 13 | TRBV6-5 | CASSYGSGGAQYF
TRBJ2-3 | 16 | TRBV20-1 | CSARGSTGYATDTQYF
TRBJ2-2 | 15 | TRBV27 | CASSPPSRGVGELFF
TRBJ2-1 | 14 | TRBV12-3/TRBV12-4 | CASSRTPLNNEQFF
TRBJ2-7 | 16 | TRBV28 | CASSPPSGGTFNEQYF
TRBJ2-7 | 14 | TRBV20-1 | CSARPQGTIYEQYF
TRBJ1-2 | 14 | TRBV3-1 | CASSPNRGEDGYTF
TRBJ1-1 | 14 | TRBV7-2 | CASSLAARDTEAFF
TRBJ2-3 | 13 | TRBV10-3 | CAISTGVSDTQYF
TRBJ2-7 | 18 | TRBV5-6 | CASSPRYWTGRNAYEQYF
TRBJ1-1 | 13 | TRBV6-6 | CASSTGSNTEAFF
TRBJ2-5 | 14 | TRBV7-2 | CASSGLGLAGTQYF
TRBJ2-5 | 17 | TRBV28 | CASSSGMGGPLGETQYF
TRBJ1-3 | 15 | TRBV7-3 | CASSADRASGNTIYF
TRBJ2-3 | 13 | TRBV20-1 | CSAMGAGTDTQYF
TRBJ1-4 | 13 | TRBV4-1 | CASSQRVTEKLFF